The clone carrying this TCR beta chain occurred a few times. Method: immunoSEQ multiplex PCR; TCRdb's copy keeps in-frame clones and lacks some. The data show about 200,000 clones, around 78% seen once. The entry originates in a study of cytomegalovirus exposure and HLA in healthy donors. Germline-derived CDR1 and CDR2 are SNHLY and FYNNEI. V shed 6 bases, J shed 0 bases, and the junction held 10 bases outside the gene matches. The CDR3 totals 16 residues. The chain couples TRBV2 to TRBJ2-5; 7 bases fit TRBD2. Sequenced sample: PBMCs. This clonotype originated in a woman aged 18-29 years in good health and CMV-seronegative. CDR3 coding DNA: TGTGCCAGCAGGAAGTCTAGCGGCCGACACCAAGAGACCCAGTACTTC. Amino acid sequence: CASRKSSGRHQETQYF.